This note documents a single T cell receptor (beta chain) sequence. Its cognate antigen is unknown. The CDR3 is 16 amino acids. Germline values: CDR1 MNHEY, CDR2 SVGAGI. J gave up 1 base and V 2 bases, and 7 bases lay outside the gene matches. Several immunoSEQ plates held equal portions of the genomic DNA taken from each subset. Some clones are missing from TCRdb's copy, which holds only in-frame ones; the method was immunoSEQ multiplex PCR. The table includes millions of clones, just over 90% detected once. The split of CD4+ cells yielded CD45RA+ naive and CD45RA-negative memory subsets. This specimen belongs to a study of shared clonotypes between healthy human individuals. Study summary: The study drew on a couple of women and a few men aged 18 to 49 as donors.

Study-level points and caveats: Approximately 4.9% of naive CD4 clonotypes were shared across four donors.

Sequenced: naive CD4+ T cells from PBMCs. Subset noted: CD45RA+ positively selected. The chain employs TRBV6-5 and TRBJ1-1; 7 nucleotides align to TRBD1. This TCR came from a man aged 18-30 years in good health. Some clones in this sample may be carry-over from other donors' samples. In DNA form, the CDR3 reads TGTGCCAGCAGTTACGCAAGCAGGGGGTCGAACACTGAAGCTTTCTTT. Protein product: CASSYASRGSNTEAFF.